These 25 T cell receptor beta chains were sequenced from one sample in a study of blood T cell repertoires in COVID-19. Produced via immunoSEQ multiplex PCR; TCRdb's table is partial and in-frame only. The sample holds around 69,000 clones, 81% seen once. The sample was peripheral blood. These receptors originate from a woman in her sixties or seventies with acute or convalescent COVID-19.

This sequence joins TRBV5-4 and TRBJ1-2; 7 bases match TRBD1. Unmatched junction bases numbered 6, after V lost 0 bases and J lost 1 base. The germline V gene has CDR1 SGHNT and CDR2 YYREEE (reference sequence). This CDR3 region has 16 residues. The CDR3 protein is CASSLGGGGRNYGYTF. CDR3 coding DNA: TGTGCCAGCAGCTTGGGAGGGGGCGGACGTAACTATGGCTACACCTTC.

This chain connects TRBV7-9 to TRBJ2-3, with TRBD1 identical over 8 bases. CDR1 and CDR2 from the germline V gene are SEHNR and FQNEAQ (reference sequence). The CDR3 has 15 amino acids. Germline trimming cut 4 bases from V and 3 bases from J; bases unmatched to any gene: 6. CDR3 in amino acids: CASSYYRGATDTQYF. The DNA of the CDR3 is TGTGCCAGCAGCTACTACAGGGGGGCTACAGATACGCAGTATTTT.

The chain carries TRBV18 and TRBJ1-5; no reliable D call. Trimming pared 4 bases from V and 0 bases from J, leaving 19 bases between. This CDR3 contains 18 residues. Germline CDR1 is KGHSH and CDR2 is LQKENI. The CDR3 loop reads CASSRDTPGAGSNQPQHF. The CDR3 DNA is TGTGCCAGCTCACGAGACACTCCGGGAGCAGGTAGCAATCAGCCCCAGCATTTT.

This clone was counted a few times. This chain links TRBV5-1 with TRBJ2-5; D not resolved. The ends were cut back, 2 bases at V and 2 bases at J, with 13 bases in the middle. The CDR3 loop spans 15 amino acids. Germline values: CDR1 SGHRS, CDR2 YFSETQ. The CDR3 here is CASSLGDFTQETQYF. The CDR3 nucleotides read TGCGCCAGCAGCTTAGGAGACTTTACTCAAGAGACCCAGTACTTC.

The chain links TRBV11-1 to TRBJ1-1, with 8 positions matching TRBD1. The CDR3 is 15 amino acids. Trimming at V came to 6 bases and at J to 1 base, leaving 7 bases not matched to a gene. Germline CDR1 SGHAT, CDR2 FQDESV (reference sequence). The CDR3 region is CASRLRGQENTEAFF. Written as DNA, the CDR3 is TGTGCCAGCAGGTTGAGGGGACAGGAGAACACTGAAGCTTTCTTT.

The chain combines TRBV6-1 with TRBJ1-5; D is ambiguous. This CDR3 region has 16 residues. The germline CDR1 and CDR2 sequences are MNHNS and SASEGT. With 1 base removed from V and 7 bases from J, the gap between germline ends came to 17 bases. CDR3 residues: CASSEVNFFSGQPQHF. The CDR3 coding sequence is TGTGCCAGCAGTGAAGTCAACTTTTTCTCGGGGCAGCCCCAGCATTTT.

The chain has TRBV7-2 and TRBJ2-1; D perhaps matches TRBD1 (5 bases). V lost 3 bases, J lost 6 bases, and 9 bases lay in between. CDR1 and CDR2 (germline): SGHTA, FQGNSA. The CDR3 length is 13 residues. The CDR3 coding sequence is TGTGCCAGCAGCTTCCCCAGGGCCAATGAGCAGTTCTTC. It yields the protein CASSFPRANEQFF.

This clone came up a few times. The chain carries TRBV27 and TRBJ1-6, with a tentative D call TRBD1 (6 bases). The CDR3 has 16 amino acids. The ends were cut back, 5 bases at V and 0 bases at J, with 11 bases in the middle. In germline, CDR1 is MNHEY, CDR2 SMNVEV (reference sequence). CDR3 in DNA: TGTGCCAGCAGTAGAGGACAGAGCTCCTATAATTCACCCCTCCACTTT. Translated, it gives CASSRGQSSYNSPLHF.

V is TRBV6-2 or TRBV6-3 and J is TRBJ1-2; D unresolved. The CDR3 has 13 amino acids. Germline V gene data show CDR1 as MNHEY and CDR2 as SVGEGT. V shed 2 bases and J shed 9 bases, with 13 bases lying between them. Here the CDR3 DNA reads TGTGCCAGCAGTTACGGGCCAGCCCCAAGCTACACCTTC. Translation: CASSYGPAPSYTF.

The DNA of the CDR3 is TGTGCCTGGAGTGCCTCACTGGCCTACAATGAGCAGTTCTTC. This codes for CAWSASLAYNEQFF. V is TRBV30 and J is TRBJ2-1, with D hard to call. Germline-derived CDR1 and CDR2 are GTSNPN and SVGIG (reference sequence). The ends were cut back, 1 base at V and 2 bases at J, with 9 bases in the middle. This CDR3 has 14 amino acids.

The CDR3 reads CASSERQGAFYEQYF. The CDR3 DNA is TGTGCCAGCAGTGAAAGGCAGGGGGCGTTCTACGAGCAGTACTTC. The chain uses TRBV6-1 and TRBJ2-7, with TRBD1 identical over 8 bases. Germline V CDR1 and CDR2: MNHNS, SASEGT. The V gene end was trimmed by 2 bases and the J gene end by 3 bases; junction bases not matched to a gene: 6. CDR3 length equals 15 residues.

This chain connects TRBV7-3 to TRBJ2-1; 11 nucleotides align to TRBD2. The germline gives CDR1 SGHTA, CDR2 FQGTGA. V lost 5 bases and J lost 6; bases outside the gene matches: 9. This CDR3 is 16 amino acids long. The CDR3 bases are TGTGCCAGCAGCGCGACGTATAGCGGGAGGGCCAATGAGCAGTTCTTC. This translates into CASSATYSGRANEQFF.

The chain employs TRBV4-1 and TRBJ1-1; 9 bases agree with TRBD1. The CDR3 runs 14 residues. Unmatched junction bases numbered 6, after V lost 5 bases and J lost 5 bases. Germline CDR1 and CDR2: MGHRA and YSYEKL. The CDR3 DNA reads TGCGCCAGCAGCGAGTGGACAGGGGAGACTGAAGCTTTCTTT. Translated, it gives CASSEWTGETEAFF.

The chain combines TRBV11-2 with TRBJ2-6, with D hard to call. Trimming cost V 1 base and J 4 bases, with 17 bases left between them. Germline CDR1 is SGHAT and CDR2 is FQNNGV. The CDR3 totals 18 residues. The CDR3 region has the DNA TGTGCCAGCAGCTTAGTATTTGGAGCGTCCCCCGGGGCCAACGTCCTGACTTTC. Protein sequence: CASSLVFGASPGANVLTF. Based on the CDR3 plus reference TRBV11-2 and TRBJ2-6, the full variable domain is EAGVAQSPRYKIIEKRQSVAFWCNPISGHATLYWYQQILGQGPKLLIQFQNNGVVDDSQLPKDRFSAERLKGVDSTLKIQPAKLEDSAVYLCASSLVFGASPGANVLTFGAGSRLTVL.

This clone was found a few times. The V call is TRBV2, the J call TRBJ2-3; 9 bases agree with TRBD1. V lost 7 bases and J lost 4; bases outside the gene matches: 6. There are 14 residues in the CDR3. CDR1 and CDR2 (germline): SNHLY, FYNNEI. The CDR3: CASTRDRESDTQYF. The CDR3 bases are TGTGCCAGCACCCGGGACAGGGAGTCAGATACGCAGTATTTT.

The chain combines TRBV2 with TRBJ1-4, with 7 nucleotides matching TRBD1. V dropped 6 bases and J dropped 5; count of bases not matched to a gene: 9. Germline CDR1 and CDR2: SNHLY and FYNNEI. The CDR3 runs to 15 residues. As DNA, the CDR3 is TGTGCCAGCAGGGTAAAACAGGGGATCAATGAAAAACTGTTTTTT. It specifies CASRVKQGINEKLFF.

The V gene is TRBV27, the J gene TRBJ2-2; 7 bases are shared with TRBD1. Germline V gene lookup returns CDR1 MNHEY and CDR2 SMNVEV (reference sequence). The CDR3 has 13 residues. J gave up 5 bases and V 5 bases, and 2 bases lay outside the gene matches. For the CDR3, the DNA is TGTGCCAGCAGTCTACAGGGGACCGGGGAGCTGTTTTTT. It yields the protein CASSLQGTGELFF.

J is TRBJ2-1 and V is TRBV2, with D uncertain. The CDR3 is 16 amino acids. From germline, CDR1 is SNHLY and CDR2 FYNNEI. V shed 6 bases and J shed 0 bases, with 15 bases lying between them. The chain's CDR3 is CASRLTGPSSYNEQFF. CDR3 DNA sequence: TGTGCCAGCAGACTGACGGGTCCGAGCTCCTACAATGAGCAGTTCTTC.

The chain carries TRBV27 and TRBJ2-5; D is uncertain. The V and J ends lost 8 bases and 1 base respectively, with 11 bases between them. The germline V gene encodes CDR1 MNHEY and CDR2 SMNVEV (reference sequence). This CDR3 spans 13 amino acids. The DNA for the CDR3 is TGTGCCAGCCGCCTGGGCTTCCAAGAGACCCAGTACTTC. It encodes CASRLGFQETQYF.

J is TRBJ1-4 and V is TRBV5-5, with a weak D call TRBD1 (5 bases). Per germline, CDR1 SGHKS and CDR2 YYEKEE (reference sequence). V was shortened by 4 bases and J by 0 bases, with 13 bases between the two germline ends. This CDR3 is 16 amino acids long. Here the CDR3 reads CASSTGGTATNEKLFF. For the CDR3, the DNA is TGTGCCAGCAGCACCGGGGGGACCGCAACTAATGAAAAACTGTTTTTT.

This chain joins TRBV12-5 and TRBJ1-6, with D perhaps matching TRBD1 (5 bases). CDR3 length: 16 amino acids. In germline, CDR1 is LGHNT, CDR2 FRNRAP. V gave up 5 bases and J gave up 1 base, with 12 bases separating them. For the CDR3, the DNA is TGTGCTAGTGGTAATTGGGGGGGGTCCTATAATTCACCCCTCCACTTT. Residues: CASGNWGGSYNSPLHF.

This chain joins TRBV7-3 and TRBJ2-1; 9 bases are shared with TRBD2. CDR3 length equals 14 residues. Losses at the gene ends were 7 bases for V and 7 bases for J; bases not matched to a gene: 8. Germline V gene data show CDR1 as SGHTA and CDR2 as FQGTGA. In DNA form, the CDR3 reads TGTGCCAGCACCCAGCGGCTAGCGGGAAATGAGCAGTTCTTC. Translating it yields CASTQRLAGNEQFF.

The chain carries TRBV25-1 and TRBJ2-5, with TRBD2 identical over 8 bases. CDR3 size: 14 residues. Germline loops: CDR1 MGHDK, CDR2 SYGVNS. V lost 3 bases to trimming and J lost 5 bases; unmatched junction nucleotides: 5. CDR3 amino acids: CASSDGGDRETQYF. CDR3 coding DNA: TGTGCCAGCAGTGACGGGGGGGACCGTGAGACCCAGTACTTC.

This chain joins TRBV7-9 and TRBJ2-2, with D perhaps TRBD2 (7 bases). V lost 5 bases and J 7 bases, leaving 14 bases between the germline ends. CDR1 is SEHNR, CDR2 FQNEAQ, per germline (reference sequence). This CDR3 is built from 14 residues. The CDR3 DNA follows: TGTGCCAGCAGCCGACTGCGGGGGCACGGGGAGCTGTTTTTT. The encoded protein is CASSRLRGHGELFF.

This clone was observed a single time. V gene TRBV11-1 combines with J gene TRBJ1-6; perhaps TRBD1 as D (5 bases). CDR1 is SGHAT and CDR2 is FQDESV in the germline V gene (reference sequence). This CDR3 is 14 amino acids long. The V end lost 1 base, the J end lost 7 bases, and 8 bases lay between the germline ends. The CDR3 nucleotides read TGTGCCAGCAGCTTAGGGGGGAGGAATTCACCCCTCCACTTT. The encoded protein is CASSLGGRNSPLHF.